Given below is one TCR beta chain in context. The entry originates in a study of blood T cell repertoires in COVID-19. The authors' processing: Reference gene primers were amplified, and this amplification served to estimate nucleated cell counts. TCRdb keeps only in-frame clones here, not all; method: immunoSEQ multiplex PCR. That table gives V, J and clone size, and the DNA gave D and trimming. The sample carries 100,000 to 150,000 clones, approximately 81% recorded once. Looked up from germline, CDR1 is LNHDA and CDR2 is SQIVND (reference sequence). Deletions cut 4 bases from V and 4 bases from J, with 13 bases between. The CDR3 contains 14 residues.

The sequence was collected from a man aged 35 to 55 with active or convalescent COVID-19. Sequenced input: peripheral blood. The rearrangement uses TRBV19 and TRBJ1-2; D gene ambiguous. The CDR3 bases are TGTGCCAGTAGTACAACCTTCACAACCTATGGCTACACCTTC. This translates into CASSTTFTTYGYTF. Full variable domain (outside the CDR3, taken from reference TRBV19 and TRBJ1-2): DGGITQSPKYLFRKEGQNVTLSCEQNLNHDAMYWYRQDPGQGLRLIYYSQIVNDFQKGDIAEGYSVSREKKESFPLTVTSAQKNPTAFYLCASSTTFTTYGYTFGSGTRLTVV.